This T cell receptor (beta chain) came from a study of OX40 agonist ivuxolimab in advanced cancers. Broader study findings: CD8+ T cells (on average) carried more expanded clones than CD4+ T cells.

J gave up 3 bases and V 5 bases, and 6 bases lay outside the gene matches. CDR3 length: 15 residues. In germline, CDR1 is MNHEY, CDR2 SMNVEV (reference sequence). In regard to this clone: Its matching antigen is unknown.

Libraries were prepared by immunoSEQ multiplex PCR; TCRdb keeps only in-frame clonotypes and omits some of them. The sample holds nearly 70,000 clones, more than 80% seen once. The rearrangement links TRBV27 to TRBJ2-2, with 7 bases fitting TRBD1. The receptor was isolated from an adult with an advanced solid tumor such as melanoma, head and neck, liver or kidney cancer. The material was CD4+ or CD8+ T cells sorted from blood, obtained in a trial of the OX40 agonist ivuxolimab. The chain's CDR3 is CASSAPGQYTGELFF. The CDR3 bases are TGTGCCAGCAGTGCACCGGGACAGTACACCGGGGAGCTGTTTTTT.